This T cell receptor beta chain was recovered during a study of blood T cell repertoires in COVID-19. Study context: The study drew acute and convalescent COVID-19 samples from the United States, Italy and Spain. Sample material is recorded as cDNA or gDNA derived from T cells, B-cell-depleted T cells, or PBMCs.

The CDR3 has 15 residues. Trimming pared 5 bases from V and 4 bases from J, leaving 16 bases between. The germline V gene encodes CDR1 SGHRS and CDR2 YFSETQ. Profiling relied on immunoSEQ multiplex PCR, and the TCRdb table lists in-frame clones only, not all of them. Of 190,000 or so clones listed, about 82% are singletons. Allocation to cohorts depended on clinical history reported by the participants. The recovered donors of Cohort 3 showed two negative PCRs, clearance, or symptom resolution. The sequenced sample consisted of PBMCs or T cells enriched from blood (not recorded which). The sequence derives from a woman between 25 and 40 years old who had recovered from COVID-19. This rearrangement joins TRBV5-1 to TRBJ2-1; possible D gene TRBD1, 6 bases. The DNA of the CDR3 is TGCGCCAGCAGGGACCGGATAGGGGGTTACAATGAGCAGTTCTTC. This sequence encodes CASRDRIGGYNEQFF.